This TCR beta chain was captured by sequencing in a study of cytomegalovirus exposure and HLA in healthy donors. CDR1 is GTSNPN, CDR2 SVGIG, per germline (reference sequence). V shed 2 bases and J 8 bases; nucleotides not matched to a gene: 7. CDR3 length: 13 amino acids. PCR primers comprised 60 Vbeta and 13 Jbeta primers. Assay used: immunoSEQ multiplex PCR; TCRdb lists only in-frame clones, some missing. The sample lists some 150,000 clones, over 60% seen once, with 0.7% to 0.85% in the top ten. General study points: As immune exposure information, only CMV serostatus was available.

This clone showed up just a few times. Its target is unknown. This sample includes further DNA sequences coding for the same CDR3. Sequenced: PBMCs. This chain connects TRBV30 to TRBJ1-2; TRBD1 aligns across 8 bases. This receptor was identified in a female donor in good health and CMV-seronegative. CDR3: CAWSRDRPRGYTF. The DNA of the CDR3 is TGTGCCTGGAGTCGGGACAGGCCGCGAGGCTACACCTTC.